A selection of T cell receptor beta chains follows, all from one sample in a study of shared clonotypes between healthy human individuals. This table comes from immunoSEQ multiplex PCR, and its TCRdb copy is limited to in-frame clones, with some not included. This table has a few million clones, about 94% appearing once. Sequenced sample: naive CD8+ T cells from PBMCs. The receptor source for this set is a man aged 18 to 35 in good health. Some clones in this sample may be carry-over from other donors' samples. The CDR3 runs from the conserved cysteine through the conserved F or W. The order of the fields is V gene, D gene, J gene, clone size, CDR3 DNA, CDR3 protein. The D gene is left open where the match is weak. Clone size is shown for a subset of rows, as once, few, many or a class of expanded clone.

TRBV19,TRBD2,TRBJ2-7,NA,TGTGCCAGTAGTACTTGGACTAGCTTGGGCTACGAGCAGTACTTC,CASSTWTSLGYEQYF
TRBV10-3,NA,TRBJ1-4,NA,TGTGCCATCGGTAGCGACGATAATGAAAAACTGTTTTTT,CAIGSDDNEKLFF
TRBV5-6,NA,TRBJ1-1,NA,TGTGCCAGCAGCTTGGGAGGGCGGACGACCTCGAACACTGAAGCTTTCTTT,CASSLGGRTTSNTEAFF
TRBV19,NA,TRBJ1-5,few,TGTGCCAGTAGTCAGGGCAATCAGCCCCAGCATTTT,CASSQGNQPQHF
TRBV2,TRBD1,TRBJ2-3,NA,TGTGCCAGCAGACAGCCTCCAGGGGGCCCAGATACGCAGTATTTT,CASRQPPGGPDTQYF
TRBV11-2,TRBD1,TRBJ2-3,NA,TGTGCCAGCAGCTCGTCCGGGACAGGCACAGATACGCAGTATTTT,CASSSSGTGTDTQYF
TRBV7-9,TRBD2,TRBJ2-1,NA,TGTGCCAGCAGCCCAGCGGGACCCTCAGGGGAGCAGTTCTTC,CASSPAGPSGEQFF
TRBV10-3,NA,TRBJ2-7,NA,TGTGCCATCAGAGGGGACTGGGGGCAGTACTTC,CAIRGDWGQYF
TRBV6-1,NA,TRBJ2-3,NA,TGTGCCAGCAGTGAAGGGGTTTCTAGCACAGATACGCAGTATTTT,CASSEGVSSTDTQYF
TRBV13,NA,TRBJ1-2,NA,TGTGCCAGCAGCTTAGGCCTGGGATTTAGCTATGGCTACACCTTC,CASSLGLGFSYGYTF
TRBV29-1,TRBD2,TRBJ2-1,NA,TGCAGCGTTGAAGGGGGCCTAGCGGGAACCATATACAATGAGCAGTTCTTC,CSVEGGLAGTIYNEQFF
TRBV7-9,NA,TRBJ2-3,NA,TGTGCCAGCAGCTACTACAGGACTTTCGCAGATACGCAGTATTTT,CASSYYRTFADTQYF
TRBV19,NA,TRBJ1-1,once,TGTGCCAGTCGCCGGGGGCACCTACACTTGAACACTGAAGCTTTCTTT,CASRRGHLHLNTEAFF
TRBV14,NA,TRBJ2-5,NA,TGTGCCAGCAGCCAAGACGTGTCACAAGAGACCCAGTACTTC,CASSQDVSQETQYF
TRBV5-1,NA,TRBJ1-2,NA,TGCGCCAGCAGCTTGGACGGAATCTATGGCTACACCTTC,CASSLDGIYGYTF
TRBV15,TRBD1,TRBJ2-7,NA,TGTGCCTCGTCCCTGGACAGGGGCACCTACGAGCAGTACTTC,CASSLDRGTYEQYF
TRBV28,TRBD2,TRBJ2-7,NA,TGTGCCAGCAGTTTGCTAGCGGGGACCTACGAGCAGTACTTC,CASSLLAGTYEQYF
TRBV5-8,NA,TRBJ2-3,NA,TGTGCCAGCAGCCCGTTAGGGGCTAACACAGATACGCAGTATTTT,CASSPLGANTDTQYF
TRBV27,NA,TRBJ2-3,NA,TGTGCCAGCAGTAGCCTAGGCAGCACAGATACGCAGTATTTT,CASSSLGSTDTQYF
TRBV28,NA,TRBJ2-2,NA,TGTGCCAGCAGTTTATCCGCGGGACTCACCGGGGAGCTGTTTTTT,CASSLSAGLTGELFF
TRBV10-3,TRBD1,TRBJ2-7,NA,TGTGCCATCAGCCCGGGACAGGGGGGGCCCTACGAGCAGTACTTC,CAISPGQGGPYEQYF
TRBV7-3,NA,TRBJ2-2,NA,TGTGCCAGCAGCTTAAGCGGAGACGACCGGGAGCTGTTTTTT,CASSLSGDDRELFF
TRBV5-4,NA,TRBJ2-7,NA,TGTGCCAGCAGCTCCGACGGATACGAGCAGTACTTC,CASSSDGYEQYF
TRBV2,TRBD1,TRBJ1-2,NA,TGTGCCAGCAGTTTTCAGGGGGCGCCTCGAGGCTACACCTTC,CASSFQGAPRGYTF
TRBV7-2,NA,TRBJ2-7,NA,TGTGCCAGCAGCTTAGCCTTCCCCCCCGGGACTCACAGCTCCTACGAGCAGTACTTC,CASSLAFPPGTHSSYEQYF
TRBV2,NA,TRBJ2-4,NA,TGTGCCAGCACGGAAGGAATACAACTAGCCAAAAACATTCAGTACTTC,CASTEGIQLAKNIQYF
TRBV28,NA,TRBJ1-5,once,TGTGCCAGCAGTCCTGTCGGGGGGGCCTTTCAGCCCCAGCATTTT,CASSPVGGAFQPQHF
TRBV19,NA,TRBJ1-1,NA,TGTGCCAGTAGTATAGGCCTCATAGGACTCGGCACTGAAGCTTTCTTT,CASSIGLIGLGTEAFF
TRBV9,TRBD2,TRBJ2-5,NA,TGTGCCAGCAGCGTAGGTGGGACTAGCGGCCTGTTTACGGCCCAGTACTTC,CASSVGGTSGLFTAQYF
TRBV14,NA,TRBJ1-2,NA,TGTGCCAGCAGCCAAGTTAGGTCGGGGGTCGGCTACACCTTC,CASSQVRSGVGYTF
TRBV19,NA,TRBJ2-5,NA,TGTGCCAGTAGTATTAGGGGTGGACATTCAGAGACCCAGTACTTC,CASSIRGGHSETQYF
TRBV11-2,NA,TRBJ2-1,NA,TGTGCCAGCAGCTTAACCGGTAGCTCCTACAATGAGCAGTTCTTC,CASSLTGSSYNEQFF
TRBV6-1,TRBD1,TRBJ1-3,NA,TGTGCCAGCCAGGGGGCGGGAGGAAACACCATATATTTT,CASQGAGGNTIYF
TRBV5-6,NA,TRBJ2-1,NA,TGTGCCAGCAGCGCCGGGGGTTACAATGAGCAGTTCTTC,CASSAGGYNEQFF
TRBV5-8,TRBD2,TRBJ2-2,NA,TGTGCCAGCAGCGGGGGACTCCCCCTCGGGGGGGTAGCCGGGGAGCTGTTTTTT,CASSGGLPLGGVAGELFF
TRBV25-1,NA,TRBJ2-1,NA,TGTGCCAGCAGTCCCCCGCCTGGACAGATACCGAATGAGCAGTTCTTC,CASSPPPGQIPNEQFF
TRBV7-3,NA,TRBJ2-3,NA,TGTGCCAGCAGCTCGATGGAGAGGGGACTCCGGGGCACGCAGTATTTT,CASSSMERGLRGTQYF
TRBV7-9,NA,TRBJ2-1,NA,TGTGCCAGCAGCCCATTGGGCTCCTACAATGAGCAGTTCTTC,CASSPLGSYNEQFF
TRBV4-2,NA,TRBJ2-5,once,TGTGCCAGCAGCCAAGGATACAGCTTCGCCCAAGAGACCCAGTACTTC,CASSQGYSFAQETQYF
TRBV5-1,TRBD1,TRBJ2-7,once,TGCGCCAGCAGCTTAGACGACAGGGGGCTGTACGAGCAGTACTTC,CASSLDDRGLYEQYF